Following are 12 T cell receptor beta chains from one sample sequenced in a study of T-cell reconstitution after alpha-beta-depleted transplantation in children. Library preparation (for TCRbeta) was performed with unique molecular identifiers. TCRdb passed the PCR reads through MiXCR, listing each CDR3 protein once. The table records approximately 420,000 distinct CDR3 sequences, around 9.9% of them present only once. Sequencing used PBMCs from the stem cell graft donor, obtained from the stem cell graft. These receptors were collected from a human donor who donated a stem cell graft to a child with acute myeloid leukemia.

This clonotype was detected many times. The chain is built from TRBV11-2 and TRBJ1-1; D is ambiguous. The germline V and J ends were trimmed by 5 bases and 6 bases, with 19 bases remaining between them. Germline V gives CDR1 SGHAT, CDR2 FQNNGV. CDR3 size: 15 residues. As DNA, the CDR3 is TGTGCCAGCAGCCCCGCCGCGAGGGCAGGCGCTGAAGCTTTCTTT. It specifies CASSPAARAGAEAFF.

This clonotype was counted at least ten times. CDR3 in amino acids: CASSQAGPGLQTQYF. The CDR3 bases are TGTGCCAGCAGCCAAGCGGGACCAGGTCTTCAGACCCAGTACTTC. This chain joins TRBV3-1 and TRBJ2-5; D assignment may be TRBD1 or TRBD2 (5 bases each). Germline loops: CDR1 LGHDT, CDR2 YNNKEL (reference sequence). V lost 1 base and J lost 6, with 15 bases in between. The CDR3 runs 15 residues.

The count of this clonotype is one. The chain uses TRBV19 and TRBJ2-2; D gene ambiguous. V was clipped by 5 bases and J by 7 bases, with 8 bases between them. Germline loops: CDR1 LNHDA, CDR2 SQIVND (reference sequence). CDR3 length: 12 residues. CDR3: CASSPNYGELFF. The CDR3 coding sequence is TGTGCCAGTAGTCCGAATTACGGGGAGCTGTTTTTT.

The rearrangement links TRBV19 to TRBJ2-1, with D possibly TRBD2 on 5 matching bases. The V end was cut by 4 bases, the J end by 1 base, with 11 bases between. The CDR3 runs to 15 residues. Germline V gene data show CDR1 as LNHDA and CDR2 as SQIVND (reference sequence). The CDR3: CASSTISASYNEQFF. The CDR3 DNA reads as TGTGCCAGTAGTACCATTAGCGCGTCCTACAATGAGCAGTTCTTC.

The chain links TRBV20-1 to TRBJ2-1; maybe TRBD2 (5 bases). In germline, CDR1 is DFQATT, CDR2 SNEGSKA (reference sequence). Trimming shortened V by 1 base and J by 14 bases, and 12 bases separated the two germline ends. There are 11 residues in the CDR3. DNA of the CDR3: TGCAGTGCTAGAGCGGTAGGGCGGGAGTTCTTC. Residues: CSARAVGREFF.

This clonotype was observed a few times. The chain has TRBV20-1 and TRBJ2-2; TRBD1 might be the D (6 bases). The CDR3 extends over 13 amino acids. V gave up 6 bases and J gave up 7 bases, with 15 bases separating them. CDR1 and CDR2 (germline): DFQATT, SNEGSKA (reference sequence). CDR3 sequence reads: CSAPRRDIGELFF. The CDR3 DNA is TGCAGTGCCCCGAGACGGGACATCGGGGAGCTGTTTTTT.

V usage is TRBV11-2 and J usage is TRBJ1-1, with D unclear. Germline CDR1 and CDR2: SGHAT and FQNNGV. The CDR3 consists of 18 residues. The V gene lost 4 bases and the J gene lost 3 bases, with 24 bases spanning the gap. CDR3 DNA: TGTGCCAGCAGCTCCCTTATCGGCTTGTTAGACAAATACACTGAAGCTTTCTTT. Translated, it gives CASSSLIGLLDKYTEAFF.

The chain couples TRBV5-5 to TRBJ2-7; 10 bases match TRBD1. The CDR3 consists of 15 residues. Trimming took 4 bases from V and 6 from J; bases not matched to a gene: 10. CDR1 SGHKS and CDR2 YYEKEE come from the germline V gene (reference sequence). CDR3 sequence: CASSLDRGSGSEQYV. CDR3 coding DNA: TGTGCCAGCAGCCTGGACAGGGGGAGTGGTAGCGAGCAGTACGTC.

This clonotype was picked up a small number of times. DNA of the CDR3: TGTGCCAGCAGTTCTCCGACAGGGAGCGAGCAGTACGTC. Protein: CASSSPTGSEQYV. The chain joins TRBV6-6 to TRBJ2-7; 7 nucleotides match TRBD1. The CDR3 covers 13 residues. The germline CDR1 and CDR2 sequences are MNHNY and SVGAGI (reference sequence). The junction had 6 bases not matched to a gene; V was cut back by 4 bases and J by 6 bases.

The chain combines TRBV5-1 with TRBJ2-3; TRBD2 matches at 7 bases. The germline CDR1 and CDR2 sequences are SGHRS and YFSETQ. V dropped 0 bases and J dropped 0; count of bases not matched to a gene: 1. The CDR3 loop spans 15 amino acids. The CDR3 loop reads CASSLGTRSTDTQYF. DNA of the CDR3: TGCGCCAGCAGCTTGGGGACTAGAAGCACAGATACGCAGTATTTT.

This clonotype was detected a few times. The chain couples TRBV7-8 to TRBJ1-5; D may be TRBD1 (5 bases). Germline CDR1 is SGHVS and CDR2 is FQNEAQ. The CDR3 runs 16 residues. Trimming cost V 1 base and J 5 bases, with 15 bases left between them. CDR3 region: CASSLGWSRDDQPQHF. The CDR3 DNA reads as TGTGCCAGCAGCTTAGGGTGGAGCAGGGATGATCAGCCCCAGCATTTT.

V gene TRBV19 combines with J gene TRBJ2-6; D might be TRBD2 (6 bases). The CDR3 extends over 18 amino acids. Trimming took 2 bases from V and 0 from J, leaving 14 bases between them. CDR1 is LNHDA and CDR2 is SQIVND in the germline V gene (reference sequence). Here the CDR3 reads CASSIRDFAYSGANVLTF. The CDR3 nucleotides are TGTGCCAGTAGTATAAGGGACTTTGCTTACTCTGGGGCCAACGTCCTGACTTTC. The whole variable domain, filled in from reference TRBV19 and TRBJ2-6, reads DGGITQSPKYLFRKEGQNVTLSCEQNLNHDAMYWYRQDPGQGLRLIYYSQIVNDFQKGDIAEGYSVSREKKESFPLTVTSAQKNPTAFYLCASSIRDFAYSGANVLTFGAGSRLTVL.